The 32 T cell receptor beta chains listed next were all sequenced from one sample in a study of CD8+ T cells in alopecia areata (dated by TCRdb to 2016 to 2019). The library was obtained by the immunoSEQ multiplex PCR assay. RNA was extracted from all samples and reverse transcribed into cDNA, which served as template for TCR sequencing. Not all clones reach the TCRdb copy of this immuneACCESS table, which keeps in-frame sequences only. Checked studies attribute under half of the gap to unresolved V genes and leave the rest unexplained. For this sample, 270,000 or so clones appear and none is a singleton. The leading ten clones occupy more than 0.95% of the sample. Pooled mouse cutaneous lymph node cells were stained for CD4, CD8alpha, NKG2D, NKG2ACE and other markers and were then sorted on a BD Influx. Sequenced input: CD4+ T cells sorted from a lymph node. These receptors were collected from a C3H/HeJ mouse with alopecia areata. In terms of MHC, this strain is H2-k.

Points on this clone: Gene names follow the mouse nomenclature. The read gets to within 4 residues of the CDR3 end, and the germline J gene fills in the rest. The chain is built from TRBV13-1 and TRBJ2-5; 12 nucleotides match TRBD2. The CDR3 totals 15 residues. Germline assignment: CDR1 NSHNY and CDR2 SYGAGN. This CDR3 reads CASRPDWGGGDTQYF. CDR3 DNA (partial): TGTGCCAGCAGGCCTGACTGGGGGGGCGGAGAC.

This clone has only a few counts. Gene labels here are mouse ones. The read falls 4 residues short of the CDR3 end, and the missing part is taken from the germline J gene. The V gene is TRBV1, the J gene TRBJ2-1; 8 bases fit TRBD2. The germline gives CDR1 NSQYPW, CDR2 LRSPGD (reference sequence). The CDR3 loop spans 16 amino acids. V dropped 0 bases and J dropped 3; count of bases not matched to a gene: 4. The CDR3 protein is CTCSADLGGLYAEQFF. The sequenced part of the CDR3 DNA is TGCACCTGCAGTGCAGACCTGGGGGGACTCTATGCT.

As regards this clone: Any gene name here is a mouse gene name. The read falls 4 residues short of the CDR3 end, and the missing part is taken from the germline J gene. The same CDR3 also results from other DNA sequences found in this sample. The chain has TRBV13-1 and TRBJ2-2; TRBD1 is a possible D gene (5 bases). Trimming stripped 3 bases from V and 0 bases from J, with 9 bases between. Germline V lookup: CDR1 NSHNY, CDR2 SYGAGN. The CDR3 covers 15 residues. CDR3 DNA, as far as it was read: TGTGCCAGCAGTGCCACAGGAGCAAACACCGGG. It codes for CASSATGANTG. The complete CDR3 reads CASSATGANTGQLYF.

This clone came up a few times. These gene names are mouse names. With the read ending 4 residues before the CDR3 end, the germline J gene is used to fill in that end. The chain is built from TRBV19 and TRBJ2-3, with 7 bases that match TRBD2. The trim removed 5 bases at V and 0 bases at J, leaving 9 bases unmatched. The CDR3 contains 16 residues. Germline V CDR1 and CDR2: FNHDT, SITEND (reference sequence). Partial CDR3 DNA: TGTGCCAGCAGAGCACTGGGGACTTCTAGTGCAGAA. It codes for CASRALGTSSAE. The whole CDR3 reads CASRALGTSSAETLYF.

Concerning this clone: Gene names follow the mouse nomenclature. The read terminates 4 residues before the CDR3 end, so the remaining end is supplied by the germline J gene. The chain recombines TRBV14 with TRBJ2-2, with D possibly matching TRBD2 (5 bases). Germline lookup yields CDR1 SGHDT and CDR2 FRDEAV. The CDR3 runs 14 residues. Trimming removed 5 bases at V and 1 base at J, with 9 bases between. The CDR3 region is CASSPDLNTGQLYF. The part of the CDR3 DNA that was read is TGTGCCAGCAGCCCGGACTTAAACACCGGG.

For this clone: The genes and germline here are from mouse. The read comes to an end 4 residues before the CDR3 does, leaving the germline J gene to fill in the end. The chain employs TRBV13-3 and TRBJ2-3; D ambiguous. The CDR3 loop spans 11 amino acids. Between the trimmed V and J ends, which lost 6 bases and 0 bases, there was a span of 2 bases. CDR1 is NNHDY, CDR2 SYVADS, per germline. Partial CDR3 DNA: TGTGCCAGCAAGAGTGCAGAA. This gives the protein CASKSAE. The entire CDR3 protein is CASKSAETLYF.

This clone has more than one count but fewer than ten. All gene names here are mouse names. The read gets to within 4 residues of the CDR3 end, and the germline J gene fills in the rest. This chain links TRBV31 with TRBJ2-2; the match to TRBD1 covers 9 bases. Germline CDR1 GKSSPN, CDR2 SITVG. Trimming at V came to 1 base and at J to 3 bases, leaving 3 bases not matched to a gene. This CDR3 is 15 amino acids long. CDR3 DNA, as far as it was read: TGTGCCTGGAGTCGGACAGGGGATGACACCGGG. Protein: CAWSRTGDDTG. The entire CDR3 reads CAWSRTGDDTGQLYF.

Comments on this clone: Germline and genes here are mouse. The read ends 4 residues early relative to the CDR3; the germline J gene fills the gap. This rearrangement joins TRBV13-1 to TRBJ2-7, with 7 bases that match TRBD2. Looked up from germline, CDR1 is NSHNY and CDR2 is SYGAGN. V was clipped by 2 bases and J by 2 bases; unmatched bases: 4. The CDR3 has 14 amino acids. CDR3 bases read: TGTGCCAGCAGTGACGGGGGGGGAACCTAT. Protein: CASSDGGGTY. The full CDR3 protein reads CASSDGGGTYEQYF.

In regard to this clone: Gene names are mouse gene names. The read falls 4 residues short of the CDR3 end, and the missing part is taken from the germline J gene. Other DNA sequences within the sample encode an identical CDR3. The V gene is TRBV13-1, the J gene TRBJ2-7; 8 nucleotides match TRBD2. After removal of 1 base from V and 2 bases from J, the junction contained 2 bases not matched to a gene. The CDR3 consists of 14 residues. From germline, CDR1 is NSHNY and CDR2 SYGAGN. CDR3 DNA, as far as it was read: TGTGCCAGCAGTGATCTGGGGGGCGCCTAT. Protein product: CASSDLGGAY. The whole CDR3 sequence is CASSDLGGAYEQYF.

As regards this clone: Gene names and germline match the mouse. The read comes to an end 3 residues before the CDR3 does, leaving the germline J gene to fill in the end. This chain connects TRBV19 to TRBJ1-6, with 8 bases matching TRBD1. TRBJ1-6 qualifies as an ORF whose function is uncertain. The CDR3 runs to 15 residues. Germline loops: CDR1 FNHDT, CDR2 SITEND (reference sequence). The ends lost 2 bases at V and 5 bases at J; junction bases unmatched: 3. The part of the CDR3 DNA that was read is TGTGCCAGCAGTATTAGGGGACAGGATAATTCGCCC. Its protein is CASSIRGQDNSP. The whole CDR3 is CASSIRGQDNSPLYF.

This clone occurred a few times. Gene names follow the mouse nomenclature. CDR3 protein: CASSDPISAETLYF. The CDR3 bases that were read are TGTGCCAGCAGTGATCCCATTAGTGCAGAA. The chain employs TRBV13-1 and TRBJ2-3; D remains unclear. The missing CDR3 end, 4 residues past where the read stops, is filled in from the germline J gene. The CDR3 runs to 14 residues. V lost 1 base and J 0 bases, leaving 6 bases between the germline ends. Germline assignment: CDR1 NSHNY and CDR2 SYGAGN.

Comments on this clone: Gene names are the mouse ones. The missing CDR3 end, 4 residues past where the read stops, is filled in from the germline J gene. The chain recombines TRBV13-3 with TRBJ2-4; tentatively, D is TRBD2 (6 bases). Trimming removed 5 bases from V and 2 bases from J, with 12 bases in between. Germline V lookup: CDR1 NNHDY, CDR2 SYVADS. The CDR3 extends over 14 amino acids. The covered CDR3 bases are TGTGCCAGCAGCCCTGACTGGTCTCAAAAC. Translating gives CASSPDWSQN. The entire CDR3 protein reads CASSPDWSQNTLYF.

This clone was recorded a few times. Gene and germline names: mouse. The DNA read from the CDR3 is TGTGCTAGCAGGAGACAGGGGTACACA. Protein product: CASRRQGYT. The entire CDR3 protein is CASRRQGYTEVFF. The chain employs TRBV17 and TRBJ1-1; 8 nucleotides agree with TRBD1. The read stops 4 residues short of the end of the CDR3; the missing end is completed from the germline J gene. Unmatched junction bases numbered 3, after V lost 6 bases and J lost 3 bases. CDR3 length equals 13 residues. Germline V lookup: CDR1 MNHDT, CDR2 YYDKIL.

In the case of this clone: Mouse gene names apply. The CDR3 end lies 4 residues beyond the end of the read and is filled in from the germline J gene. V gene TRBV19 combines with J gene TRBJ2-1, with TRBD2 matching 10 bases. Germline V gene sequence: CDR1 FNHDT, CDR2 SITEND (reference sequence). The V gene end was trimmed by 4 bases and the J gene end by 3 bases; junction bases not matched to a gene: 7. CDR3 length: 16 residues. The part of the CDR3 DNA that was read is TGTGCCAGCAGTCCTCCACGGACTGGGGGCTATGCT. It is translated as CASSPPRTGGYA. The entire CDR3 reads CASSPPRTGGYAEQFF. The full variable domain, in which reference TRBV19 and TRBJ2-1 provide the parts outside the CDR3, is GGIITQTPKFLIGQEGQKLTLKCQQNFNHDTMYWYRQDSGKGLRLIYYSITENDLQKGDLSEGYDASREKKSSFSLTVTSAQKNEMAVFLCASSPPRTGGYAEQFFGPGTRLTVL.

In regard to this clone: Genes and germline are mouse. The read terminates 4 residues ahead of where the CDR3 ends, so the germline J gene completes it. The chain recombines TRBV13-1 with TRBJ2-1; 8 bases fit TRBD2. J gave up 3 bases and V 0 bases, and 2 bases lay outside the gene matches. Germline V gene sequence: CDR1 NSHNY, CDR2 SYGAGN. The CDR3 has 15 residues. The CDR3 bases that were read are TGTGCCAGCAGTGATGAGGGACTGGCCTATGCT. Protein sequence: CASSDEGLAYA. The entire CDR3 protein reads CASSDEGLAYAEQFF.

Worth noting for this clone: The germline and genes are mouse ones. The CDR3 goes on 4 residues after the read ends, and that part is filled in from the germline J gene. V and J are TRBV19 and TRBJ2-3, with 10 bases lining up with TRBD2. This CDR3 spans 14 amino acids. Germline values: CDR1 FNHDT, CDR2 SITEND (reference sequence). J was trimmed by 4 bases and V by 4 bases; bases with no gene match: 3. CDR3 DNA, as far as it was read: TGTGCCAGCAGTCTGGGGGGGCGCCCAGAA. This codes for CASSLGGRPE. Given in full, the CDR3 is CASSLGGRPETLYF.

This clone was detected only a few times. The genes are named according to mouse. Sequencing ends 4 residues short of the CDR3 end; the germline J gene provides the rest. This chain connects TRBV1 to TRBJ2-3, with TRBD1 identical over 8 bases. In germline, CDR1 is NSQYPW, CDR2 LRSPGD (reference sequence). The CDR3 has 15 amino acids. The trim removed 5 bases at V and 0 bases at J, leaving 4 bases unmatched. The CDR3 loop reads CTCSYQGASAETLYF. Partial CDR3 DNA: TGCACCTGCAGTTATCAGGGGGCGAGTGCAGAA. The whole variable domain, filled in from reference TRBV1 and TRBJ2-3, reads VTLLEQNPRWRLVPRGQAVNLRCILKNSQYPWMSWYQQDLQKQLQWLFTLRSPGDKEVKSLPGADYLATRVTDTELRLQVANMSQGRTLYCTCSYQGASAETLYFGSGTRLTVL.

This clone appeared a few times. Gene names denote mouse genes. The CDR3 is cut off 4 residues early in the read; its end comes from the germline J gene. The chain recombines TRBV1 with TRBJ2-3; D gene uncertain. V lost 3 bases and J lost 0, with 7 bases in between. The length of the CDR3 is 14 residues. Germline V CDR1 and CDR2: NSQYPW, LRSPGD (reference sequence). The CDR3 sequence: CTCSAISSAETLYF. Incomplete CDR3 DNA: TGCACCTGCAGTGCGATATCTAGTGCAGAA.

A word on this clone: Gene and germline names: mouse. The CDR3 end is not reached by the read, which stops 4 residues before it; the germline J gene fills it in. Other DNA sequences in this sample translate to the same CDR3. The chain joins TRBV13-1 to TRBJ2-7; 8 bases agree with TRBD2. CDR3 length: 15 amino acids. Germline V gene lookup returns CDR1 NSHNY and CDR2 SYGAGN. Trimming removed 0 bases from V and 3 bases from J; junction bases left unmatched: 5. The chain's CDR3 is CASSDARLGGYEQYF. The CDR3 bases that were read are TGTGCCAGCAGTGATGCGAGGCTGGGGGGCTAT.

This clone showed up many times. Genes and germline come from the mouse. The read gets to within 4 residues of the CDR3 end, and the germline J gene fills in the rest. Other nucleotide sequences in the sample specify the same CDR3. The genes are TRBV17 and TRBJ2-7; possibly TRBD1 for D (5 bases). The CDR3 is 13 amino acids. Germline V gene sequence: CDR1 MNHDT, CDR2 YYDKIL. This chain's CDR3 is CASSRGQGYEQYF. Incomplete CDR3 DNA: TGTGCTAGCAGTAGAGGGCAGGGATAT.

As concerns this clone: The genes are named according to mouse. The CDR3 end lies 4 residues beyond the end of the read and is filled in from the germline J gene. The chain employs TRBV13-1 and TRBJ2-4, with 9 bases aligning to TRBD1. V was clipped by 5 bases and J by 3 bases; unmatched bases: 1. Germline lookup yields CDR1 NSHNY and CDR2 SYGAGN. The CDR3 contains 13 residues. The CDR3 region is CASRQGAQNTLYF. CDR3 DNA, as far as it was read: TGTGCCAGCAGACAGGGGGCACAAAAC.

In this sample, this clone turned up a few times. Gene names refer to mouse genes. The read terminates 4 residues ahead of where the CDR3 ends, so the germline J gene completes it. The chain joins TRBV19 to TRBJ2-5; D might be TRBD1 (6 bases). This CDR3 is built from 14 residues. Germline V gives CDR1 FNHDT, CDR2 SITEND (reference sequence). The V end was cut by 5 bases, the J end by 1 base, with 11 bases between. This chain's CDR3 is CASSLGTYQDTQYF. The CDR3 DNA, read in part, is TGTGCCAGCAGCCTCGGGACATACCAAGAC.

A word on this clone: Gene names refer to mouse genes. The read ends 4 residues early relative to the CDR3; the germline J gene fills the gap. The V gene is TRBV19, the J gene TRBJ1-2; possible D gene TRBD1, 6 bases. The germline CDR1 and CDR2 sequences are FNHDT and SITEND (reference sequence). V was shortened by 9 bases and J by 0 bases, with 12 bases between the two germline ends. This CDR3 is 13 amino acids long. This CDR3 reads CATRDKANSDYTF. Incomplete CDR3 DNA: TGTGCCACAAGGGACAAAGCAAACTCC.

Concerning this clone: The genes are named according to mouse. The read falls 4 residues short of the CDR3 end, and the missing part is taken from the germline J gene. The rearrangement links TRBV13-2 to TRBJ2-2, with D perhaps TRBD2 (6 bases). The CDR3 is 15 amino acids. Trimming removed 0 bases from V and 4 bases from J, with 10 bases in between. CDR1 and CDR2 (germline): NNHNN, SYGAGS (reference sequence). The CDR3 bases that were read are TGTGCCAGCGGTGATGTGGGGGAGGGCACCGGG. This encodes CASGDVGEGTG. The CDR3 in its entirety is CASGDVGEGTGQLYF.

Turning to this clone: Genes and germline come from the mouse. The read stops 4 residues short of the end of the CDR3; the missing end is completed from the germline J gene. This rearrangement joins TRBV5 to TRBJ1-1; 7 nucleotides line up with TRBD1. Losses at the gene ends were 0 bases for V and 4 bases for J; bases not matched to a gene: 8. There are 16 residues in the CDR3. In germline, CDR1 is LGHNA, CDR2 YNLKQL (reference sequence). CDR3 sequence: CASSQDNRGGGTEVFF. The CDR3 DNA, read in part, is TGTGCCAGCAGCCAAGATAACAGGGGCGGGGGCACA.

With respect to this clone: The gene symbols are mouse symbols. The sequenced fragment ends 4 residues before the CDR3 boundary, so the rest is inferred from the germline J gene. Other nucleotide sequences in the sample specify the same CDR3. The V gene is TRBV13-3, the J gene TRBJ2-1; 8 bases line up with TRBD2. CDR3 length: 15 amino acids. Germline CDR1 and CDR2: NNHDY and SYVADS. The J segment lost 2 bases and the V segment lost 1 base, leaving 2 bases of the junction unmatched. Incomplete CDR3 DNA: TGTGCCAGCAGTGATTTGGGGGGGGACTATGCT. Protein product: CASSDLGGDYA. The whole CDR3 protein is CASSDLGGDYAEQFF.

This clone was detected only a few times. Gene labels here are mouse ones. The read is 4 residues too short to cover the CDR3 end, so that end is filled in from the germline J gene. The V and J genes are TRBV13-1 and TRBJ2-1, with 9 bases fitting TRBD2. Germline V gene lookup returns CDR1 NSHNY and CDR2 SYGAGN. Trimming at V came to 0 bases and at J to 1 base, leaving 2 bases not matched to a gene. The CDR3 sequence is 16 residues long. The DNA read from the CDR3 is TGTGCCAGCAGTGATGACCTGGGGGGGAACTATGCT. Its translation: CASSDDLGGNYA. The full CDR3 reads CASSDDLGGNYAEQFF.

This clone was observed a handful of times. Genes and germline are mouse. The read terminates 3 residues before the CDR3 end, so the remaining end is supplied by the germline J gene. This sequence joins TRBV13-1 and TRBJ1-6; TRBD1 is a possible D gene (6 bases). TRBJ1-6 is known as an ORF, though its function is uncertain. Germline lookup yields CDR1 NSHNY and CDR2 SYGAGN. The CDR3 has 15 amino acids. V lost 3 bases and J lost 2, with 9 bases in between. The CDR3 DNA, read in part, is TGTGCCAGCAGTGTAAACAGGGCCTATAATTCGCCC. Its translation: CASSVNRAYNSP. The CDR3 in full is CASSVNRAYNSPLYF.

Regarding this clone: The gene names given are mouse names. The read comes to an end 3 residues before the CDR3 does, leaving the germline J gene to fill in the end. This chain uses TRBV1 with TRBJ1-6; 8 nucleotides match TRBD1. TRBJ1-6 belongs to the ORF category, with a function that is uncertain. The CDR3 loop spans 15 amino acids. Trimming took 3 bases from V and 8 from J; bases not matched to a gene: 6. Germline CDR1 and CDR2: NSQYPW and LRSPGD (reference sequence). CDR3 in amino acids: CTCSASQGAYSPLYF. The sequenced part of the CDR3 DNA is TGCACCTGCAGTGCCAGCCAGGGGGCGTATTCGCCC.

As regards this clone: Gene names are the mouse ones. From the germline J gene comes the end of the CDR3, since the read stops 4 residues before it. This chain links TRBV5 with TRBJ1-1, with 10 bases matching TRBD1. V trimming: 5 bases; J trimming: 1 base; junction bases outside the gene matches: 4. The CDR3 loop spans 15 amino acids. Looked up from germline, CDR1 is LGHNA and CDR2 is YNLKQL (reference sequence). This chain's CDR3 is CASSVRDRGNTEVFF. The covered CDR3 bases are TGTGCCAGCAGCGTCCGGGACAGGGGAAACACA.

On this clone itself: Mouse gene names and germline throughout. Read sequence stops 4 residues before the CDR3 end, and the germline J gene provides the missing end. V gene TRBV19 combines with J gene TRBJ2-1; unclear D gene. From germline, CDR1 is FNHDT and CDR2 SITEND (reference sequence). CDR3 size: 14 residues. Trimming pared 4 bases from V and 0 bases from J, leaving 8 bases between. This CDR3 is CASSHRNNYAEQFF. CDR3 DNA (partial): TGTGCCAGCAGTCACAGAAATAACTATGCT.

This clone was found a few times. Genes and germline are mouse. The read is 4 residues too short to cover the CDR3 end, so that end is filled in from the germline J gene. The chain couples TRBV5 to TRBJ2-2; 7 bases align to TRBD2. The CDR3 is 18 residues long. V dropped 0 bases and J dropped 0; count of bases not matched to a gene: 7. The germline CDR1 and CDR2 sequences are LGHNA and YNLKQL (reference sequence). The part of the CDR3 DNA that was read is TGTGCCAGCAGCCAAGATACCTGGGGGAGTGCAAACACCGGG. Its translation: CASSQDTWGSANTG. The whole CDR3 region reads CASSQDTWGSANTGQLYF.